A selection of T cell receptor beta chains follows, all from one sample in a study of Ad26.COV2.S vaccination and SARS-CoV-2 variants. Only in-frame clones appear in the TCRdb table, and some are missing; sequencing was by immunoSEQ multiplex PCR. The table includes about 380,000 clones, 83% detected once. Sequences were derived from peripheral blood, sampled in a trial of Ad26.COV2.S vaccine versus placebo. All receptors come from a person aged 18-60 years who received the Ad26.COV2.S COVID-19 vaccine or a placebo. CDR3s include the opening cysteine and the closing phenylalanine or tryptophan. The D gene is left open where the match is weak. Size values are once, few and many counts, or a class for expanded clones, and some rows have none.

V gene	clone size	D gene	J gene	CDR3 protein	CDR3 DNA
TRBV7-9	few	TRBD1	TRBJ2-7	CASSDRGSSYEQYF	TGTGCCAGCAGCGACAGGGGTAGCTCCTACGAGCAGTACTTC
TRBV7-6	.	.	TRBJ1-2	CASSPRGRGPYGYTF	TGTGCCAGCAGCCCCCGGGGGCGGGGTCCCTATGGCTACACCTTC
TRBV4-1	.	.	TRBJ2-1	CASSQDTRYNEQFF	TGCGCCAGCAGCCAGGATACTCGATACAATGAGCAGTTCTTC
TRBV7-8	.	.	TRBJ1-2	CASSLAGNYGYTF	TGTGCCAGCAGCTTAGCAGGGAACTATGGCTACACCTTC
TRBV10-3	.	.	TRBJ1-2	CAISLGYGYTF	TGTGCCATCAGTTTAGGGTATGGCTACACCTTC
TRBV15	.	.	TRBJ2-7	CATSRELGLGSSYEQYF	TGTGCCACCAGCAGAGAGCTTGGACTGGGCAGCTCCTACGAGCAGTACTTC
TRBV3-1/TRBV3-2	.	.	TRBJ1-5	CASSQVGQPQHF	TGTGCCAGCAGCCAAGTGGGGCAGCCCCAGCATTTT
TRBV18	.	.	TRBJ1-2	CASSSTLNYGYTF	TGTGCCAGCTCATCGACATTGAACTATGGCTACACCTTC
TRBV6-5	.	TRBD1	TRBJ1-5	CATDRGHQPQHF	TGTGCCACCGACAGGGGGCATCAGCCCCAGCATTTT
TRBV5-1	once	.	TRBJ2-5	CASSWRPDRDSRFGETQYF	TGCGCCAGCAGCTGGCGACCGGACCGGGACTCTCGGTTCGGAGAGACCCAGTACTTC
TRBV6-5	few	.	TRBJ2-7	CASSSASKVSPYEQYF	TGTGCCAGCAGTTCAGCCAGCAAGGTCAGCCCCTACGAGCAGTACTTC
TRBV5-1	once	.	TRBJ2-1	CASSLFPGNSNEQFF	TGCGCCAGCAGCTTGTTCCCGGGAAACAGCAATGAGCAGTTCTTC
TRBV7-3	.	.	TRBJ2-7	CASSLTRAYGDEQYF	TGTGCCAGCAGCTTAACGCGCGCTTACGGGGACGAGCAGTACTTC
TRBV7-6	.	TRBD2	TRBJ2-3	CASSLEGGLAGGPDTQYF	TGTGCCAGCAGCTTAGAGGGGGGACTAGCGGGAGGCCCAGATACGCAGTATTTT
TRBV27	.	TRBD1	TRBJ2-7	CASSTPGQGSYEQYF	TGTGCCAGCAGTACCCCGGGACAGGGCTCCTACGAGCAGTACTTC
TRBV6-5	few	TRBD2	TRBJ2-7	CASRLGLETEQYF	TGTGCCAGTCGGCTGGGACTAGAGACCGAGCAGTACTTC
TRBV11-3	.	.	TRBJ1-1	CASSSDLNTEAFF	TGTGCCAGCAGCTCGGACCTGAACACTGAAGCTTTCTTT
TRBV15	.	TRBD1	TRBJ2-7	CATSRAGGGLSYEQYF	TGTGCCACCAGCAGAGCAGGGGGCGGTCTGTCCTACGAGCAGTACTTC
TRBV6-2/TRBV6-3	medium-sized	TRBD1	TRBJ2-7	CASSTGDSSYEQYF	TGTGCCAGCAGTACTGGGGACAGCTCCTACGAGCAGTACTTC
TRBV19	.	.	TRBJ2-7	CASSMDGFYEQYF	TGTGCCAGTAGTATGGATGGTTTCTACGAGCAGTACTTC
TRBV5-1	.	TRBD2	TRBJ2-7	CASSSGGGDEQYF	TGCGCCAGCAGCTCGGGGGGAGGGGACGAGCAGTACTTC
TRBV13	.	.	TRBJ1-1	CASSSGRLTEAFF	TGTGCCAGCAGCTCAGGACGTCTTACTGAAGCTTTCTTT
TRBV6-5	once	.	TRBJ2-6	CASTDYLSGANVLTF	TGTGCCAGCACGGATTACCTCTCTGGGGCCAACGTCCTGACTTTC
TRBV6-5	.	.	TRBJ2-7	CASSYSGLFYEQYF	TGTGCCAGCAGTTACTCAGGACTATTCTACGAGCAGTACTTC
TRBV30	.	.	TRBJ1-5	CAWSRNNDQPQHF	TGTGCCTGGAGTCGGAATAACGATCAGCCCCAGCATTTT
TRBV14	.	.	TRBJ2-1	CASSQGLTWGKNNEQFF	TGTGCCAGCAGCCAAGGTCTAACCTGGGGCAAAAACAATGAGCAGTTCTTC
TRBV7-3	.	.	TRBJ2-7	CASSPRKGGAYEQYF	TGTGCCAGCAGCCCCCGGAAAGGGGGGGCCTACGAGCAGTACTTC
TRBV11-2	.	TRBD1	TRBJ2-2	CASSLVSIQGSTGELFF	TGTGCCAGCAGCTTAGTATCGATACAGGGGAGCACCGGGGAGCTGTTTTTT
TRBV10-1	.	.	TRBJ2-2	CASMGENTGELFF	TGCGCCAGCATGGGGGAGAACACCGGGGAGCTGTTTTTT
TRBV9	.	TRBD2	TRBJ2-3	CASSAGLVWDTQYF	TGTGCCAGCAGCGCCGGACTAGTTTGGGATACGCAGTATTTT
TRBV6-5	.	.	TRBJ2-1	CASRTSSYEQFF	TGTGCCAGCAGGACTAGTTCGTATGAGCAGTTCTTC
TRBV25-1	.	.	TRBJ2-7	CASSEYVGSYEQYF	TGTGCCAGCAGTGAATATGTCGGGTCTTACGAGCAGTACTTC
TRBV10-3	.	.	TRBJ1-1	CAISELGLNTEAFF	TGTGCCATCAGTGAATTAGGACTTAACACTGAAGCTTTCTTT
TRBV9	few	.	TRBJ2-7	CASSPRDWSYEQYF	TGTGCCAGCAGCCCCCGGGACTGGTCCTACGAGCAGTACTTC
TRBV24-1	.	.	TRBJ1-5	CATSDSTQPQHF	TGTGCCACCAGTGATTCGACTCAGCCCCAGCATTTT
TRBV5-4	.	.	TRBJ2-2	CASSLGTHTGELFF	TGTGCCAGCAGCTTGGGGACACACACCGGGGAGCTGTTTTTT
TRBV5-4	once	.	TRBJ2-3	CASSTDSGADTQYF	TGTGCCAGCAGCACGGACAGTGGGGCAGATACGCAGTATTTT
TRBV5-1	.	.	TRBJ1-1	CASSVDRPNTEAFF	TGCGCCAGCAGCGTCGACAGGCCGAACACTGAAGCTTTCTTT
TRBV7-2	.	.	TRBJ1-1	CASSLGRNTEAFF	TGTGCCAGCAGCTTAGGCCGAAACACTGAAGCTTTCTTT
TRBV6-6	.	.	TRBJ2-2	CASSTGGLTGELFF	TGTGCCAGCAGCACGGGGGGCCTAACCGGGGAGCTGTTTTTT
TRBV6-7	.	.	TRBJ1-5	CASSYPTGFSNQPQHF	TGTGCCAGCAGTTACCCTACAGGGTTCAGCAATCAGCCCCAGCATTTT
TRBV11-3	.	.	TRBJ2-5	CASSQSTVSETQYF	TGTGCCAGCAGCCAATCGACAGTTTCGGAGACCCAGTACTTC
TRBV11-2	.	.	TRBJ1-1	CASSQGGFEAFF	TGTGCCAGCAGCCAGGGTGGATTTGAAGCTTTCTTT